The TCR beta chain described here comes from a study of blood T cell repertoires in COVID-19. This clone was recorded many times. The length of the CDR3 is 14 residues. With 2 bases removed from V and 1 base from J, the gap between germline ends came to 5 bases. Germline V gene data show CDR1 as MNHEY and CDR2 as SVGAGI. Clones were read by immunoSEQ multiplex PCR, and TCRdb kept only the in-frame ones, dropping some. The data show about 180,000 clones, approximately 83% seen once. Seattle researchers signed up patients amid active infection and tracked them longitudinally. This chain joins TRBV6-5 and TRBJ2-2, with D maybe TRBD2 (5 bases). The specimen sequenced was peripheral blood. The TCR was taken from a woman aged 40 to 50 with COVID-19, enrolled during active disease. CDR3 region: CASSYGGNTGELFF. The CDR3 region has the DNA TGTGCCAGCAGTTACGGAGGGAACACCGGGGAGCTGTTTTTT.